This T cell receptor beta chain was sequenced in a study of T cells in Graves' hyperthyroidism and ophthalmopathy. Recently diagnosed hyperthyroidism of less than 2 months' duration affected patients aged 18 to 65. This blood was taken when hyperthyroidism was first diagnosed, before any ophthalmopathy symptoms existed. Points from the study as a whole: The majority of expanded thyroid clonotypes above 0.001 also appeared in blood. Before onset, ophthalmopathy was predicted by the model a median roughly 6.8 months earlier.

TCR beta CDR3 sequences were amplified from RNA transcripts. HTBI primers drove first-round RT-PCR of the TCR CDR3. A single record per CDR3 protein comes from TCRdb applying MiXCR to the multiplex PCR reads. The repertoire includes fewer than 500,000 distinct CDR3 sequences, approximately 13% of them detected once, and around 20% sits in the top ten. Trimming removed 4 bases at V and 6 bases at J, with 18 bases between. CDR1 is SEHNR, CDR2 FQNEAQ, per germline (reference sequence). CDR3 length: 15 amino acids. Of note for this clonotype: Its antigen is not known.

Material: blood. The clonotype originates from a man aged 25-45 years with Graves' hyperthyroidism that later progressed to Graves' ophthalmopathy. This chain connects TRBV7-9 to TRBJ1-1, with TRBD1 as a possible D gene (5 bases). In DNA form, the CDR3 reads TGTGCCAGCAGCTATCCGGAAGGGGCAGAAGCTGAAGCTTTCTTT. Protein sequence: CASSYPEGAEAEAFF.